This T cell receptor (beta chain) originates from a study of blood T cell repertoires in COVID-19 (dated by TCRdb to 2020 to 2022). Notes on the research overall: Collaborator samples came from the United States, Italy and Spain and covered acute and convalescent phases of COVID-19. The material from the prospective study consisted of cDNA or gDNA derived from T cells, B-cell-depleted T cells, or PBMCs. The dataset comprised deeply sampled blood TCRbeta repertoires from subjects exposed to, actively infected with, or recovered from COVID-19. The repertoires were released in a freely available public database meant as a resource for research on the immune response to SARS-CoV-2. The samples were drawn from two sources: the first 160 participants of the ongoing ImmuneRACE study, and 1,200 or so subjects contributed by 6 global collaborators. A de-identified subject ID, COVID-19 status, age in years and sex were almost always included in the sample metadata. Where HLA class I and class II types were available, the types were taken from metadata supplied by the sample provider, not from assay-based typing.

This clone has more than one count but fewer than ten. No antigen is known for it. One base away there is no much larger clone; base qualities are not given. Participants in the prospective study were aged about 18 to 95 years, lived in more than 20 United States geographic areas, and enrolled through a virtual design. In the prospective study, participants were assigned to cohorts based on the clinical history participants reported in a screening survey and a study questionnaire. Mobile phlebotomists in the prospective study collected whole blood, serum and a nasopharyngeal or oropharyngeal swab from every participant. Over a roughly 2-month period, participants in the prospective study had the option of providing additional blood draws and questionnaires. Before DNA extraction, prospective study blood samples were shipped either frozen or at room temperature. The V end loses 7 bases and the J end loses 0 bases, and a stretch of 7 bases separates them. CDR3 length: 14 amino acids, cysteine to phenylalanine. The kept DNA is CDR3 alone, 42 bases in frame from the first base. In the germline V gene, CDR1 corresponds to MDHEN and CDR2 to SYDVKM.

Broad study findings and their caveats: The quantity of clinical and demographic metadata differed by source and by participant and was supplied without curation.

TCRbeta CDR3 regions were amplified from genomic DNA by means of the immunoSEQ Assay, a bias-controlled multiplex PCR. As for the authors' bioinformatics: The number of nucleated cells in each sample was estimated from the amplification of reference gene primers within the assay. Sequence reads were collapsed and filtered to measure the absolute abundance of every unique TCRbeta CDR3 rearrangement. For each sample, productive Simpson clonality was calculated by taking the square root of Simpson's diversity index across productive rearrangements. The table comes from immuneACCESS by way of TCRdb, which keeps in-frame sequences with V and J called. Part of the clones is missing from these tables; in studies checked, under half for an unresolved V gene and the rest for unknown reasons. D and trimming come from the DNA, and the V and J calls and clone size come from that table. This sample comprises around 190,000 clones, around three quarters of them detected only once. The ten largest clones represent roughly a sixth of the sample.

The V and J genes are TRBV28 and TRBJ1-6, with the D gene too uncertain to name. Sequencing input: PBMCs or T cells enriched from blood (not recorded which). This receptor was taken from a woman in her 50s with acute COVID-19. The DNA sequence is as follows: TGTGCCAGCACCACCAGCTCCTATAATTCACCCCTCCACTTT. This gives the protein CASTTSSYNSPLHF.